This TCR beta chain was captured in a study of blood T cell repertoires in COVID-19. As for the study in general: Spain, Italy and the United States supplied samples that represented acute and convalescent COVID-19.

Patients of the Seattle cohort, enrolled during active infection, were followed longitudinally. Germline lookup yields CDR1 SGHRS and CDR2 YFSETQ. The CDR3 length is 17 residues. Trimming at V came to 4 bases and at J to 4 bases, leaving 12 bases not matched to a gene. As originally analysed: The authors estimated nucleated cell counts from reference gene primer amplification. Assay: immunoSEQ multiplex PCR; the TCRdb copy retains only in-frame clones and omits some. The V and J calls and clone size come from that table; D and trimming were worked out from the DNA. The sample yields a few hundred thousand clones, 85% to 90% seen once.

The TCR was taken from a young man with COVID-19, enrolled during active disease. V is TRBV5-1 and J is TRBJ2-2; TRBD2 agrees at 8 bases. The sample consisted of peripheral blood. The CDR3 DNA reads TGCGCCAGCAGCACGGGACTAGTTCATTCGGCCACCGGGGAGCTGTTTTTT. This translates into CASSTGLVHSATGELFF.